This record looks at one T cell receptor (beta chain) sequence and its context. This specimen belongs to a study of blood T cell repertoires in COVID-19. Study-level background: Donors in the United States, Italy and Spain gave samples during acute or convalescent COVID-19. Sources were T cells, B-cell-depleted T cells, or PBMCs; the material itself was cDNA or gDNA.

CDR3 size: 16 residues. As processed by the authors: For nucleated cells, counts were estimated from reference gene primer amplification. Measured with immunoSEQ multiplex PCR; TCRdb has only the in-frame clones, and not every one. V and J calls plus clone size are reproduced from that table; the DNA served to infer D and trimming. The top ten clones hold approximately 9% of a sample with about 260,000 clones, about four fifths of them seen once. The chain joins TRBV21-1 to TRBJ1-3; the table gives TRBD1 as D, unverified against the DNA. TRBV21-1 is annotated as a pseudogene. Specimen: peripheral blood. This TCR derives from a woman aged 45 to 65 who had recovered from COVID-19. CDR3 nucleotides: TGTGCCAGCAGCAGGAGACAGGTCCTTACTGGAAACACCATATATTTT. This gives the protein CASSRRQVLTGNTIYF.